This TCR beta chain was captured in a study of T cell repertoires in cytomegalovirus infection. About the research overall: Shared public TCR beta signatures pointed to both CMV infection and a matching HLA type.

General study findings and limits: It was HLA-C-restricted CMV-specific TCR beta clonotypes that dominated the response ex vivo. Accumulated public TCR beta family frequency recognized individuals carrying CMV together with the relevant HLA.

TCRdb processed the reads anew with MiXCR; each CDR3 protein has one entry. The sample contains roughly 110,000 distinct CDR3 sequences, around 10% of which appear only once. This clonotype was seen a few times. The antigen remains unidentified. The CDR3 consists of 14 residues. The V end lost 4 bases, the J end lost 5 bases, and 12 bases lay between the germline ends. Germline V CDR1 and CDR2: KGHDR, SFDVKD. The V gene is TRBV24-1, the J gene TRBJ2-3; a possible D gene is TRBD2 (6 bases). This TCR was sampled from a human donor in good health (CMV status not recorded). Some clones in this sample may be carry-over from other donors' samples. Sequenced input: PBMCs, sequenced either directly or after in vitro stimulation (not recorded which). In DNA, the CDR3 is TGTGCCACCAGTGACCCCTCAGCGGGAGATACGCAGTATTTT. Translation: CATSDPSAGDTQYF.